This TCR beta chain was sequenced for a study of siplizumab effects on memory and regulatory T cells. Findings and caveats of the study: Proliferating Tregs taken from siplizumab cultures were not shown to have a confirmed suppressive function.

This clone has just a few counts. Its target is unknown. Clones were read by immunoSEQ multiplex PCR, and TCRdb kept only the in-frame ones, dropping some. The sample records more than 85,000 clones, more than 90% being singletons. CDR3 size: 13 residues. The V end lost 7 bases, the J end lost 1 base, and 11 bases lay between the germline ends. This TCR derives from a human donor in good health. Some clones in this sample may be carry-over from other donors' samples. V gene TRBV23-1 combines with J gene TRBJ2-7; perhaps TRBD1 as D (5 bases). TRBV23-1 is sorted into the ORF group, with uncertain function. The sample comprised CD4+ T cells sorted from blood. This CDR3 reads CASITTESYEQYF. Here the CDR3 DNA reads TGCGCCAGCATAACGACAGAGTCCTACGAGCAGTACTTC.